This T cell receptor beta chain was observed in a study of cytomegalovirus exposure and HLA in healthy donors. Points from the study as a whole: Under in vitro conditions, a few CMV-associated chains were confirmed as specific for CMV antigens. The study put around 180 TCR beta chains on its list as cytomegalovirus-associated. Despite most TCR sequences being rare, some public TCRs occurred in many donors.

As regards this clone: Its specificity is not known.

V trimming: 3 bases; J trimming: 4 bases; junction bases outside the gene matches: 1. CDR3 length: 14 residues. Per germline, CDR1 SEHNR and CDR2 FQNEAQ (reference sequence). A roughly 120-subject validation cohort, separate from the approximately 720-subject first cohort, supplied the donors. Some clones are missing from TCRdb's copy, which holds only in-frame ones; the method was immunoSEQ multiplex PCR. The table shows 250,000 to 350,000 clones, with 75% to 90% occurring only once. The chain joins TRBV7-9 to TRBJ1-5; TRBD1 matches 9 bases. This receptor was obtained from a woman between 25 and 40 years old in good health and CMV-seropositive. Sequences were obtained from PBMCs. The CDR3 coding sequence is TGTGCCAGCAGCTTCGGGACAGGGAATCAGCCCCAGCATTTT. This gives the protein CASSFGTGNQPQHF. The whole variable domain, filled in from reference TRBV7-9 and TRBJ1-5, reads DTGVSQNPRHKITKRGQNVTFRCDPISEHNRLYWYRQTLGQGPEFLTYFQNEAQLEKSRLLSDRFSAERPKGSFSTLEIQRTEQGDSAMYLCASSFGTGNQPQHFGDGTRLSIL.